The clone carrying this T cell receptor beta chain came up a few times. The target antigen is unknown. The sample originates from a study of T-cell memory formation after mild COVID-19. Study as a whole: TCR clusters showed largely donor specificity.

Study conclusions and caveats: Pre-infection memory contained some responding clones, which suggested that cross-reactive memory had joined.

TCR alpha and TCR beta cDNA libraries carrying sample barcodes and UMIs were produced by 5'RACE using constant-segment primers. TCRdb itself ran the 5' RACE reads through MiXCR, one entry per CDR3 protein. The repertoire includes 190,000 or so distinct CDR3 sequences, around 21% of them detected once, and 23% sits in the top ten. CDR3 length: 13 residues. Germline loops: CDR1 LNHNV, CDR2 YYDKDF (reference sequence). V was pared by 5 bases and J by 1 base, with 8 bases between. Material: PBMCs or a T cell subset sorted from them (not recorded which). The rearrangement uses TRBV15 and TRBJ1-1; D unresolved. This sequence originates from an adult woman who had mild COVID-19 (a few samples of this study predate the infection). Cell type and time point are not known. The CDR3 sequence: CATSHQSNTEAFF. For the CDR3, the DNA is TGTGCCACCAGCCATCAGTCGAACACTGAAGCTTTCTTT.